This T cell receptor (beta chain) comes out of a study of CD8+ T cells in alopecia areata. Study-level results: Lesional scalp, notably in alopecia totalis/universalis, had clonality above that of normal scalp. The study found that many expanded lesional clones persisted in scalp and blood during tofacitinib. Sequenced scalp T cells also include alphabeta T cells resident in normal skin. Tofacitinib delivered significant drops in scalp clonality and in expanded CD8+ clones among the top 100.

The germline V gene encodes CDR1 MNHEY and CDR2 SMNVEV (reference sequence). CDR3 length: 15 amino acids. Trimming removed 3 bases at V and 3 bases at J, with 13 bases between. The authors extracted RNA and reverse transcribed it into cDNA as the sequencing template. The method was immunoSEQ multiplex PCR; TCRdb's version includes in-frame clones alone and lacks a portion of them. Here the sample spans some 110,000 clones, about 60% being singletons. Worth noting for this clone: Its target is unknown.

Sample treatment: oral pan-JAK inhibitor, 5-10 mg twice daily. V usage is TRBV27 and J usage is TRBJ2-3; TRBD2 is a possible D gene (5 bases). The receptor's source is a human donor with alopecia areata. Sequencing used CD8+ T cells sorted from blood, obtained at week 24, from a patient treated with tofacitinib. The CDR3 bases are TGTGCCAGCAGTTTGAGGGTTCCAGAAACAGATACGCAGTATTTT. It is translated as CASSLRVPETDTQYF.